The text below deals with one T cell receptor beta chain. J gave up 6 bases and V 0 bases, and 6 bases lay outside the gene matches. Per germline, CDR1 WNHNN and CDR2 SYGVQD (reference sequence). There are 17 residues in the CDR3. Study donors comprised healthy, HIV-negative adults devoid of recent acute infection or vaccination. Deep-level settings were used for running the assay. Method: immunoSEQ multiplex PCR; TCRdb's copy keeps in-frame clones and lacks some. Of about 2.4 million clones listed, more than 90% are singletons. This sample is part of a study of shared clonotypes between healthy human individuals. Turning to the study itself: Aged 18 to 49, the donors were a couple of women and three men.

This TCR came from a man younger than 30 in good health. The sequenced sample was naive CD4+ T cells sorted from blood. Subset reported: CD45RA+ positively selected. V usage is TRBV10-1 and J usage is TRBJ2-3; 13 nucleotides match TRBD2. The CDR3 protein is CASSESTSGGAFDTQYF. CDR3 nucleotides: TGCGCCAGCAGTGAGTCAACTAGCGGGGGGGCATTTGATACGCAGTATTTT.